These 28 T cell receptor beta chains came from one sample sequenced in a study of cytomegalovirus exposure and HLA in healthy donors. The primer mix had 60 Vbeta and 13 Jbeta primers. Profiled with immunoSEQ multiplex PCR; TCRdb holds only in-frame clones, not every one. The data hold tens of thousands of clones, with approximately 82% observed a single time. Material: PBMCs. The receptors were sampled from a man between 50 and 59 years old in good health and CMV-seronegative.

The chain links TRBV7-3 to TRBJ2-7; 7 nucleotides agree with TRBD2. CDR3 length equals 13 residues. The V and J ends lost 0 bases and 6 bases, in that order; junction bases with no gene match: 2. Germline lookup yields CDR1 SGHTA and CDR2 FQGTGA. In nucleotides, the CDR3 is TGTGCCAGCAGCTTAACGTCGGGGGGCGAGCAGTACTTC. Translation: CASSLTSGGEQYF. Combining the CDR3 with reference TRBV7-3 and TRBJ2-7 gives the whole variable domain GAGVSQTPSNKVTEKGKYVELRCDPISGHTALYWYRQSLGQGPEFLIYFQGTGAADDSGLPNDRFFAVRPEGSVSTLKIQRTERGDSAVYLCASSLTSGGEQYFGPGTRLTVT.

J is TRBJ1-5 and V is TRBV2; D might be TRBD1 (6 bases). The CDR3 extends over 15 amino acids. The germline gives CDR1 SNHLY, CDR2 FYNNEI. Trimming removed 7 bases at V and 6 bases at J, with 19 bases between. CDR3 nucleotides: TGTGCCAGCACTCTTGACAGGTCTAAGGGTCAGCCCCAGCATTTT. Residues: CASTLDRSKGQPQHF.

The V call is TRBV4-1, the J call TRBJ2-5; 9 nucleotides line up with TRBD2. Germline V gene sequence: CDR1 MGHRA, CDR2 YSYEKL. V lost 0 bases and J lost 5; bases outside the gene matches: 10. The CDR3 runs to 17 residues. The CDR3 spells CASSQEGSGGPGETQYF. CDR3 nucleotide sequence: TGCGCCAGCAGCCAAGAAGGGAGCGGGGGGCCGGGGGAGACCCAGTACTTC.

The rearrangement joins TRBV4-1 to TRBJ2-4; TRBD2 matches at 10 bases. CDR1 is MGHRA and CDR2 is YSYEKL in the germline V gene. The CDR3 spans 16 residues. Trimming at V came to 3 bases and at J to 5 bases, leaving 7 bases not matched to a gene. The CDR3 loop reads CASSQTVAGGENIQYF. For the CDR3, the DNA is TGCGCCAGCAGCCAGACGGTAGCGGGGGGCGAAAACATTCAGTACTTC.

The V gene is TRBV19, the J gene TRBJ1-2, with D unclear. Germline V gene sequence: CDR1 LNHDA, CDR2 SQIVND (reference sequence). The CDR3 consists of 11 residues. V was cut by 6 bases and J by 4 bases, with 6 bases left in between. CDR3 coding DNA: TGTGCCAGTAGGCGGTCCTATGGCTACACCTTC. Protein product: CASRRSYGYTF.

V and J are TRBV5-3 and TRBJ1-6; tentatively, D is TRBD1 (5 bases). TRBV5-3 is an open reading frame whose function is uncertain. Trimming shortened V by 4 bases and J by 7 bases, and 12 bases separated the two germline ends. The CDR3 has 14 residues. CDR3 DNA: TGTGCCAGAAGCCCAACAGGTAACAATTCACCCCTCCACTTT. This gives the protein CARSPTGNNSPLHF.

The V call is TRBV2, the J call TRBJ2-5; 8 nucleotides align to TRBD2. Trimming removed 11 bases from V and 3 bases from J; junction bases left unmatched: 17. Germline V gene lookup returns CDR1 SNHLY and CDR2 FYNNEI. The CDR3 is 16 amino acids. This CDR3 is CAGLAGTWQGKETQYF. CDR3 nucleotide sequence: TGTGCCGGGTTAGCGGGGACCTGGCAGGGAAAAGAGACCCAGTACTTC. Looking up the rest from reference TRBV2 and TRBJ2-5 gives the full variable domain: EPEVTQTPSHQVTQMGQEVILRCVPISNHLYFYWYRQILGQKVEFLVSFYNNEISEKSEIFDDQFSVERPDGSNFTLKIRSTKLEDSAMYFCAGLAGTWQGKETQYFGPGTRLLVL.

The rearrangement uses TRBV28 and TRBJ2-5, with 8 bases identical to TRBD2. J gave up 2 bases and V 5 bases, and 7 bases lay outside the gene matches. CDR3 size: 15 residues. CDR1 and CDR2 (germline): MDHEN, SYDVKM. CDR3 protein: CASSPVAGPQETQYF. DNA for the CDR3: TGTGCCAGCAGTCCTGTAGCGGGGCCGCAAGAGACCCAGTACTTC.

In this sample, this clone turned up once. The chain combines TRBV2 with TRBJ1-3; 7 bases match TRBD1. The V segment lost 2 bases and the J segment 7 bases; nucleotides outside the gene matches: 8. The CDR3 sequence is 15 residues long. From germline, CDR1 is SNHLY and CDR2 FYNNEI. The CDR3 sequence: CASSEKGRGVNTIYF. In nucleotides, the CDR3 is TGTGCCAGCAGTGAAAAAGGCAGGGGGGTCAACACCATATATTTT.

Here the CDR3 DNA reads TGTGCCAGCAGCGTAGGATGGCAGGACAACCAGTACTTC. It codes for CASSVGWQDNQYF. The chain joins TRBV9 to TRBJ2-7; weak D call: TRBD1 (5 bases). There are 13 residues in the CDR3. The V and J ends lost 0 bases and 10 bases respectively, with 14 bases between them. Germline loops: CDR1 SGDLS, CDR2 YYNGEE.

The gene calls are TRBV6-5 and TRBJ2-3; D gene ambiguous. The CDR3 loop spans 11 amino acids. Trimming removed 7 bases from V and 0 bases from J, with 2 bases in between. Germline V gene sequence: CDR1 MNHEY, CDR2 SVGAGI. The CDR3, as DNA: TGTGCCAGCACAAGCACAGATACGCAGTATTTT. Its translation: CASTSTDTQYF.

The chain links TRBV6-5 to TRBJ2-7, with 10 bases matching TRBD1. Germline CDR1 MNHEY, CDR2 SVGAGI. CDR3 length: 12 residues. Unmatched junction bases numbered 4, after V lost 7 bases and J lost 7 bases. This chain's CDR3 is CASKPGQGEQYF. CDR3 in DNA: TGTGCCAGCAAGCCGGGACAGGGGGAGCAGTACTTC.

V and J are TRBV5-1 and TRBJ1-1, with D tentatively TRBD1 (6 bases). The V gene lost 0 bases and the J gene lost 0 bases, with 12 bases spanning the gap. The germline CDR1 and CDR2 sequences are SGHRS and YFSETQ. This CDR3 contains 16 residues. This CDR3 is CASSLVPRDMNTEAFF. The CDR3 nucleotides read TGCGCCAGCAGCTTGGTACCTCGGGACATGAACACTGAAGCTTTCTTT.

The chain has TRBV11-2 and TRBJ2-5, with D possibly TRBD1 on 6 matching bases. Looked up from germline, CDR1 is SGHAT and CDR2 is FQNNGV. Trimming stripped 1 base from V and 0 bases from J, with 12 bases between. The CDR3 is 16 amino acids. This CDR3 is CASSLGGPHHQETQYF. For the CDR3, the DNA is TGTGCCAGCAGCTTAGGGGGGCCCCACCACCAAGAGACCCAGTACTTC. The entire variable domain, with the rest obtained from reference TRBV11-2 and TRBJ2-5, is as follows: EAGVAQSPRYKIIEKRQSVAFWCNPISGHATLYWYQQILGQGPKLLIQFQNNGVVDDSQLPKDRFSAERLKGVDSTLKIQPAKLEDSAVYLCASSLGGPHHQETQYFGPGTRLLVL.

A single count supports this clone. The chain employs TRBV19 and TRBJ2-5, with D possibly TRBD2 on 7 matching bases. The CDR3 loop spans 15 amino acids. V was clipped by 4 bases and J by 0 bases, with 12 bases between them. Germline V gene data show CDR1 as LNHDA and CDR2 as SQIVND (reference sequence). CDR3 region: CASSTGGRYQETQYF. The DNA of the CDR3 is TGTGCCAGTAGTACGGGGGGCCGGTACCAAGAGACCCAGTACTTC.

V is TRBV30 and J is TRBJ2-3; the match to TRBD2 covers 13 bases. The CDR3 spans 15 residues. V shed 4 bases, J shed 4 bases, and the junction held 5 bases outside the gene matches. Looked up from germline, CDR1 is GTSNPN and CDR2 is SVGIG (reference sequence). CDR3 sequence (DNA): TGTGCCTGGAACCGACTAGCGGGGGGCCCAGATACGCAGTATTTT. Translated, it gives CAWNRLAGGPDTQYF. Full variable domain (outside the CDR3, taken from reference TRBV30 and TRBJ2-3): SQTIHQWPATLVQPVGSPLSLECTVEGTSNPNLYWYRQAAGRGLQLLFYSVGIGQISSEVPQNLSASRPQDRQFILSSKKLLLSDSGFYLCAWNRLAGGPDTQYFGPGTRLTVL.

This rearrangement joins TRBV7-8 to TRBJ2-2, with 7 bases fitting TRBD2. CDR1 is SGHVS and CDR2 is FQNEAQ in the germline V gene. The junction had 7 bases not matched to a gene; V was cut back by 3 bases and J by 0 bases. The CDR3 runs 17 residues. The CDR3 DNA follows: TGTGCCAGCAGCTTGGGTGTAGCGGGCGCGAACACCGGGGAGCTGTTTTTT. Translating gives CASSLGVAGANTGELFF.

J is TRBJ2-7 and V is TRBV7-2; D perhaps matches TRBD2 (5 bases). The CDR3 covers 15 residues. The ends were cut back, 0 bases at V and 4 bases at J, with 13 bases in the middle. CDR1 is SGHTA and CDR2 is FQGNSA in the germline V gene. CDR3 DNA: TGTGCCAGCAGCTTAGCCGGGAATGGCCCATACGAGCAGTACTTC. As protein: CASSLAGNGPYEQYF.

The CDR3 sequence: CASSRQTGLGIENEQFF. The CDR3 coding sequence is TGCGCCAGCAGCCGCCAGACGGGACTAGGGATAGAGAATGAGCAGTTCTTC. The chain employs TRBV4-3 and TRBJ2-1, with 8 nucleotides matching TRBD2. Germline CDR1 LGHNA, CDR2 YSLEER. The CDR3 extends over 17 amino acids. The ends lost 4 bases at V and 7 bases at J; junction bases unmatched: 15.

In its sample, this clone was seen once. The chain is built from TRBV28 and TRBJ2-2, with 7 bases that match TRBD2. This CDR3 has 15 amino acids. Germline V gives CDR1 MDHEN, CDR2 SYDVKM. V trimming: 7 bases; J trimming: 6 bases; junction bases outside the gene matches: 11. The CDR3 protein is CASTLGASGSGELFF. CDR3 coding DNA: TGTGCCAGCACCCTCGGGGCTAGCGGATCCGGGGAGCTGTTTTTT.

This rearrangement joins TRBV1 to TRBJ2-7; the tabulated D call, TRBD2, remains unverified against the DNA. TRBV1 is a pseudogene. The length of the CDR3 is 14 residues. CDR3 protein: CTSSQVPLSYEQYF. CDR3 sequence (DNA): TGCACCAGCAGCCAAGTTCCCCTTTCCTACGAGCAGTACTTC.

J is TRBJ1-2 and V is TRBV9; tentatively, D is TRBD1 (6 bases). The CDR3 contains 13 residues. The germline V and J ends were trimmed by 1 base and 8 bases, with 12 bases remaining between them. Germline V gene sequence: CDR1 SGDLS, CDR2 YYNGEE. DNA for the CDR3: TGTGCCAGCAGCGTATCCTACAGGGACGGCTACACCTTC. Translated: CASSVSYRDGYTF.

This rearrangement joins TRBV9 to TRBJ2-7; 7 bases match TRBD2. The CDR3 is 14 amino acids. Per the germline V gene, CDR1 is SGDLS and CDR2 is YYNGEE. The V and J ends lost 4 bases and 5 bases, in that order; junction bases with no gene match: 9. The CDR3, as DNA: TGTGCCAGCAGCCTTCGGGGGGTCCGAGACGAGCAGTACTTC. It yields the protein CASSLRGVRDEQYF.

This clone was found a few times. V is TRBV5-1 and J is TRBJ2-7; TRBD1 aligns across 11 bases. The CDR3 length is 14 residues. Germline V gene lookup returns CDR1 SGHRS and CDR2 YFSETQ. The V gene end was trimmed by 4 bases and the J gene end by 6 bases; junction bases not matched to a gene: 6. CDR3 nucleotide sequence: TGCGCCAGCAGCGGACGGACAGGGGGCTTCGAGCAGTACTTC. Translated: CASSGRTGGFEQYF.

The chain carries TRBV28 and TRBJ2-7; 7 positions match TRBD1. The junction had 12 bases not matched to a gene; V was cut back by 6 bases and J by 4 bases. Per the germline V gene, CDR1 is MDHEN and CDR2 is SYDVKM. The CDR3 length is 15 residues. The CDR3 coding sequence is TGTGCCAGCAGCCGGGACAGCTCGGCCCTTTACGAGCAGTACTTC. As protein: CASSRDSSALYEQYF.

The chain recombines TRBV13 with TRBJ2-1, with D possibly being TRBD1 (6 bases). The CDR3 length is 12 residues. The germline gives CDR1 PRHDT, CDR2 FYEKMQ (reference sequence). Trimming removed 5 bases at V and 5 bases at J, with 7 bases between. CDR3 sequence (DNA): TGTGCCAGCAGCCGGACAGACAATGAGCAGTTCTTC. Protein sequence: CASSRTDNEQFF.

This rearrangement joins TRBV9 to TRBJ1-3, with a weak D call TRBD1 (5 bases). Looked up from germline, CDR1 is SGDLS and CDR2 is YYNGEE. CDR3 size: 19 residues. V gave up 0 bases and J gave up 3 bases, with 22 bases separating them. CDR3 amino acids: CASSVAGPDFHGGGNTIYF. In DNA, the CDR3 is TGTGCCAGCAGCGTAGCTGGGCCTGACTTTCACGGGGGTGGAAACACCATATATTTT.

The table lists this clone with a few counts. The chain has TRBV6-6 and TRBJ2-7; D may be TRBD1 (6 bases). Trimming removed 4 bases at V and 0 bases at J, with 13 bases between. CDR1 and CDR2 from the germline V gene are MNHNY and SVGAGI (reference sequence). The CDR3 totals 15 residues. The CDR3 reads CASSLTGDSSYEQYF. The CDR3 DNA reads TGTGCCAGCAGTTTGACAGGAGATAGCTCCTACGAGCAGTACTTC.